These 17 T cell receptor beta chains were sequenced from one sample in a study of T-cell reconstitution after alpha-beta-depleted transplantation in children. For TCRbeta, the library was prepared with unique molecular identifiers. TCRdb re-derived calls from the PCR reads in MiXCR, one entry per CDR3 protein. The data hold about 830,000 distinct CDR3 sequences, with around 17% observed a single time. Source: PBMCs, mostly from graft donor cells, taken 360 days after TCRalphabeta/CD19-depleted stem cell transplant. All receptors come from a male patient aged 10-17 years who had a stem cell transplant for acute lymphoblastic leukemia, so the T cells may come from the graft donor.

J is TRBJ1-2 and V is TRBV29-1, with D uncertain. Trimming took off 0 bases at V and 2 bases at J, with 10 bases between the two ends. Germline CDR1 and CDR2: SQVTM and ANQGSEA. The CDR3 is 14 residues long. The CDR3 loop reads CSVEDFTKNYGYTF. The CDR3 DNA sequence: TGCAGCGTTGAAGATTTCACTAAAAACTATGGCTACACCTTC. Variable domain in full (rest from reference TRBV29-1 and TRBJ1-2): SAVISQKPSRDICQRGTSLTIQCQVDSQVTMMFWYRQQPGQSLTLIATANQGSEATYESGFVIDKFPISRPNLTFSTLTVSNMSPEDSSIYLCSVEDFTKNYGYTFGSGTRLTVV.

V gene TRBV3-1 combines with J gene TRBJ2-1; 11 nucleotides align to TRBD2. The CDR3 contains 17 residues. The germline CDR1 and CDR2 sequences are LGHDT and YNNKEL (reference sequence). V gave up 1 base and J gave up 10 bases; unmatched junction bases: 12. The CDR3 spells CASSQGGGLAGGGEQFF. As DNA, the CDR3 is TGTGCCAGCAGCCAAGGAGGTGGGCTAGCGGGAGGAGGCGAGCAGTTCTTC.

The chain couples TRBV7-8 to TRBJ2-3; D gene unclear. V was trimmed by 2 bases and J by 4 bases, leaving 10 bases between them. The CDR3 has 14 residues. Germline assignment: CDR1 SGHVS and CDR2 FQNEAQ. The CDR3 DNA is TGTGCCAGCAGCTTATCCAGAACGGCAGATACGCAGTATTTT. Residues: CASSLSRTADTQYF.

This clonotype was found a few times. A much larger clonotype is one base distant, so this may be a read error. This chain uses TRBV7-9 with TRBJ1-1; no firm D call. CDR1 and CDR2 from the germline V gene are SEHNR and FQNEAQ (reference sequence). Trimming shortened V by 5 bases and J by 1 base, and 8 bases separated the two germline ends. This CDR3 region has 13 residues. The DNA for the CDR3 is TGTGCCAGCAGCCGGAAAGGGAACACTGAAGCTTTCTTT. It specifies CASSRKGNTEAFF. Variable domain in full (rest from reference TRBV7-9 and TRBJ1-1): DTGVSQNPRHKITKRGQNVTFRCDPISEHNRLYWYRQTLGQGPEFLTYFQNEAQLEKSRLLSDRFSAERPKGSFSTLEIQRTEQGDSAMYLCASSRKGNTEAFFGQGTRLTVV.

In this sample, this clonotype turned up many times. This sequence joins TRBV5-1 and TRBJ2-7, with D perhaps matching TRBD1 (5 bases). Trimming pared 4 bases from V and 3 bases from J, leaving 14 bases between. This CDR3 comprises 14 residues. The V gene's germline CDR1 is SGHRS and CDR2 YFSETQ. CDR3: CASSELGVFYEQYF. In nucleotides, the CDR3 is TGCGCCAGCAGCGAGCTAGGGGTCTTCTACGAGCAGTACTTC. The whole variable domain, filled in from reference TRBV5-1 and TRBJ2-7, reads KAGVTQTPRYLIKTRGQQVTLSCSPISGHRSVSWYQQTPGQGLQFLFEYFSETQRNKGNFPGRFSGRQFSNSRSEMNVSTLELGDSALYLCASSELGVFYEQYFGPGTRLTVT.

This clonotype was counted many times. This chain uses TRBV7-8 with TRBJ2-7; 10 nucleotides align to TRBD1. From germline, CDR1 is SGHVS and CDR2 FQNEAQ. The V segment lost 5 bases and the J segment 7 bases; nucleotides outside the gene matches: 11. The CDR3 loop spans 15 amino acids. The DNA of the CDR3 is TGTGCCAGCAGCCCGTGGACAGGGGGTCCTCTGGAGCAGTACTTC. It specifies CASSPWTGGPLEQYF.

This clonotype was observed a single time. This likely comes from a read error, as the CDR3 has no conserved phenylalanine or tryptophan at its end. The chain carries TRBV28 and TRBJ2-7; the match to TRBD2 covers 10 bases. The germline V gene has CDR1 MDHEN and CDR2 SYDVKM. Unmatched junction bases numbered 4, after V lost 4 bases and J lost 1 base. The CDR3 is 15 residues long. CDR3 residues: CASSSVAGGSYEQYL. CDR3 nucleotide sequence: TGTGCCAGCAGTTCCGTAGCGGGAGGTTCCTACGAGCAGTACTTG.

This clonotype has only a few counts. This chain joins TRBV9 and TRBJ2-3; D is perhaps TRBD2 (5 bases). This CDR3 contains 15 residues. Germline CDR1 SGDLS, CDR2 YYNGEE. V was shortened by 3 bases and J by 2 bases, with 13 bases between the two germline ends. CDR3 residues: CASSGRGPVTDTQYF. Written as DNA, the CDR3 is TGTGCCAGCAGCGGACGCGGGCCTGTCACAGATACGCAGTATTTT.

The CDR3 DNA reads TGCGCCAGCAGTGAGTCCCCGGGACAGACCAAAAACATTCAGTACTTC. This encodes CASSESPGQTKNIQYF. This chain links TRBV10-1 with TRBJ2-4, with 7 positions matching TRBD1. The junction had 4 bases not matched to a gene; V was cut back by 0 bases and J by 2 bases. The CDR3 runs 16 residues. CDR1 is WNHNN and CDR2 is SYGVQD in the germline V gene (reference sequence).

This clonotype was seen a handful of times. This chain connects TRBV27 to TRBJ2-1, with no clear D. Germline lookup yields CDR1 MNHEY and CDR2 SMNVEV (reference sequence). The CDR3 loop spans 14 amino acids. The ends were cut back, 7 bases at V and 6 bases at J, with 16 bases in the middle. The CDR3 DNA sequence: TGTGCCAGCAACCCTGTTTTGCCTCTCAATGAGCAGTTCTTC. The encoded protein is CASNPVLPLNEQFF.

This clonotype was seen repeatedly, ten times or more. This rearrangement joins TRBV12-3 or TRBV12-4 to TRBJ2-4; 7 bases fit TRBD2. The V segment lost 4 bases and the J segment 0 bases; nucleotides outside the gene matches: 3. This CDR3 is 15 amino acids long. CDR3 in amino acids: CASSSGRGAKNIQYF. As DNA, the CDR3 is TGTGCCAGCAGTTCTGGGAGGGGAGCCAAAAACATTCAGTACTTC.

This clonotype was seen ten or more times. This chain uses TRBV20-1 with TRBJ2-7, with 7 bases fitting TRBD2. Germline V gene sequence: CDR1 DFQATT, CDR2 SNEGSKA (reference sequence). The CDR3 runs 14 residues. V lost 5 bases to trimming and J lost 5 bases; unmatched junction nucleotides: 12. The CDR3, as DNA: TGCAGTGCTGCGCCCCCAACTAGCGTCCACGAGCAGTACTTC. This sequence encodes CSAAPPTSVHEQYF.

This clonotype has more than one count but fewer than ten. The CDR3 is CASSPIGWGNQPQHF. The CDR3 DNA sequence: TGCGCCAGCAGTCCGATCGGTTGGGGCAATCAGCCCCAGCATTTT. The gene calls are TRBV10-2 and TRBJ1-5; D is undetermined. CDR1 WSHSY and CDR2 SAAADI come from the germline V gene. Trimming cost V 5 bases and J 2 bases, with 13 bases left between them. This CDR3 has 15 amino acids.

This clonotype was counted ten times or more. V usage is TRBV12-3 or TRBV12-4 and J usage is TRBJ1-1; D is perhaps TRBD1 (5 bases). Trimming shortened V by 6 bases and J by 0 bases, and 8 bases separated the two germline ends. The CDR3 totals 13 residues. CDR3 coding DNA: TGTGCCAGCAGGCGACAGCTGAACACTGAAGCTTTCTTT. It translates to CASRRQLNTEAFF.

This clonotype has a handful of counts. The chain couples TRBV5-1 to TRBJ1-1; D call uncertain. Germline V CDR1 and CDR2: SGHRS, YFSETQ. The CDR3 runs to 13 residues. Trimming cost V 4 bases and J 4 bases, with 11 bases left between them. The CDR3 region has the DNA TGCGCCAGCAGCCAGAGGATCCCCACTGAAGCTTTCTTT. It specifies CASSQRIPTEAFF.

This clonotype was seen at least ten times. This chain uses TRBV29-1 with TRBJ2-2; tentatively, D is TRBD1 (7 bases). Trimming cost V 4 bases and J 3 bases, with 15 bases left between them. Per the germline V gene, CDR1 is SQVTM and CDR2 is ANQGSEA. The CDR3 has 15 amino acids. CDR3 sequence reads: CSVGSGGFDTGELFF. The DNA of the CDR3 is TGCAGCGTTGGGTCAGGGGGGTTCGACACCGGGGAGCTGTTTTTT.

This clonotype was counted ten times or more. One end of the junction fails to match germline, which may point to a read error. The rearrangement links TRBV29-1 to TRBJ1-2; D is possibly TRBD1 (5 bases). CDR3 length equals 12 residues. CDR1 and CDR2 (germline): SQVTM, ANQGSEA. The CDR3 sequence is CSVEGPRAGPHF. Here the CDR3 DNA reads TGCAGCGTTGAAGGTCCAAGGGCAGGGCCCCACTTC.